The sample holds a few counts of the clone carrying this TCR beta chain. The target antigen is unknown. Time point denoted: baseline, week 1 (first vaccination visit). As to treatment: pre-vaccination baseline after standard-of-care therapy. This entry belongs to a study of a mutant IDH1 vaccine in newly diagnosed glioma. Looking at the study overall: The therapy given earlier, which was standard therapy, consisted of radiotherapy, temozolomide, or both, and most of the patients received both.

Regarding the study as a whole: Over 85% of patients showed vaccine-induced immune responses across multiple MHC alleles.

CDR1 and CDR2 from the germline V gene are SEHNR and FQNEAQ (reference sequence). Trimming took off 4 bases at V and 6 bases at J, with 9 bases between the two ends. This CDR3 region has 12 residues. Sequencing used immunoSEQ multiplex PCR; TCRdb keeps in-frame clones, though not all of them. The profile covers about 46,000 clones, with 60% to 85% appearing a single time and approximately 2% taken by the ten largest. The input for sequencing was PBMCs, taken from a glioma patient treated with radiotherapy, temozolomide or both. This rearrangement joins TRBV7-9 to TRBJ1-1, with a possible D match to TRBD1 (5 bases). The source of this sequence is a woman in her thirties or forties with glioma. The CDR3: CASSSRGSEAFF. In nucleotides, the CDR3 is TGTGCCAGCAGCTCAAGGGGATCTGAAGCTTTCTTT.